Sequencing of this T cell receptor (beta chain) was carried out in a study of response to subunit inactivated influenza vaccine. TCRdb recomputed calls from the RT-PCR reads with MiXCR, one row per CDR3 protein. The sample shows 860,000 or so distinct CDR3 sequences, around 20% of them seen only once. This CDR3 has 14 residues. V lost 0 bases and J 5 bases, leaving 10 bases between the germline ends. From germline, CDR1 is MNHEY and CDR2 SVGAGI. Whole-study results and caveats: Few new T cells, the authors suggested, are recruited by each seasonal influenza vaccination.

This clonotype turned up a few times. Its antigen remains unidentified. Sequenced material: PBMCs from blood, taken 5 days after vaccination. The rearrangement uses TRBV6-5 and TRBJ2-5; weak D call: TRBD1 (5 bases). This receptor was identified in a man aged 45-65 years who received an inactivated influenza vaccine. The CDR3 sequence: CASSYSLSGETQYF. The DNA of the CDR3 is TGTGCCAGCAGTTACTCGTTGTCAGGGGAGACCCAGTACTTC.